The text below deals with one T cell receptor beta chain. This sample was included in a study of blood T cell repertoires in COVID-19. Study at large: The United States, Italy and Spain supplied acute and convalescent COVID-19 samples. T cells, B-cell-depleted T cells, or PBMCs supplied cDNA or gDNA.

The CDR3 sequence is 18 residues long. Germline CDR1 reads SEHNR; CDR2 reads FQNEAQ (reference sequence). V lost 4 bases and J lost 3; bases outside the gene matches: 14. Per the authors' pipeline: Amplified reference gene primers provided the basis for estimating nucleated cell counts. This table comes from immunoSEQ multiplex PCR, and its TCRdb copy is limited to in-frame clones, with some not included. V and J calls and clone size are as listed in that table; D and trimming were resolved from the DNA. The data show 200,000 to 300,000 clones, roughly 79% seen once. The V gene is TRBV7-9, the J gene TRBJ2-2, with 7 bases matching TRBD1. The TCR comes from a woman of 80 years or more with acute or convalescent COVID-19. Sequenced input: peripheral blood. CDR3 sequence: CASSWGGRQGRDTGELFF. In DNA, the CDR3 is TGTGCCAGCAGCTGGGGTGGTAGACAGGGTCGTGACACCGGGGAGCTGTTTTTT.